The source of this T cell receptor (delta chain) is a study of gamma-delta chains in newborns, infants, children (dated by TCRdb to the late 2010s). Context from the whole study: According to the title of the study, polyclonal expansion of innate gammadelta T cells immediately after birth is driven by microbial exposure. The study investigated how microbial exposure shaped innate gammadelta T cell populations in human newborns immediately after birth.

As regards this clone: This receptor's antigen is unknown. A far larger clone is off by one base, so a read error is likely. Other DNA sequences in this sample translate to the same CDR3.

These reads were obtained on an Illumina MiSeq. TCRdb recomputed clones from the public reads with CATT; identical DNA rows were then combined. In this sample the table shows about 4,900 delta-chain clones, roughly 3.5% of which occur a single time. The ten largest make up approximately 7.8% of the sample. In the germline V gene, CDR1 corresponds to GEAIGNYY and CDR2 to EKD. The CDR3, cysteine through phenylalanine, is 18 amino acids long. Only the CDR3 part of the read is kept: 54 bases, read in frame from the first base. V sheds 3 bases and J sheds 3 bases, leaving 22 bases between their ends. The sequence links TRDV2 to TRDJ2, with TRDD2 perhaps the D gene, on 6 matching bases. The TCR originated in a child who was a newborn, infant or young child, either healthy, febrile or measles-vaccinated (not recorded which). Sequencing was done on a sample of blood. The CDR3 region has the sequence CACDPIPNRLALTAQLFF. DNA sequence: TGTGCCTGTGACCCCATTCCTAACCGTCTGGCACTGACAGCACAACTCTTCTTT.